This TCR beta chain was identified during a study of T cells in Graves' hyperthyroidism and ophthalmopathy (dated by TCRdb to the late 2010s). The study in broad terms: Peripheral blood was collected at initial diagnosis, before any treatment. Once sampling was done, hyperthyroidism patients were given methimazole at a starting dose of 30 mg daily, whereas ophthalmopathy patients were given high-dose intravenous methylprednisolone. Thyroid tissue and blood T-cell repertoires from more than 5 Graves' hyperthyroidism patients were also compared in the study. To identify distinguishing TCR V-J signatures, a discovery cohort of some 99 patients was used, comprising fewer than 45 with Graves' ophthalmopathy and some 60 with stable Graves' hyperthyroidism. Prospective prediction of ophthalmopathy was tested in an independent validation cohort consisting of roughly 19 hyperthyroidism patients and about 17 patients who later progressed to ophthalmopathy. The 100 or so discovery patients were randomly split 7:3 into training and test sets. According to the paper, TCR Vbeta CDR3 sequencing was carried out on roughly 130 peripheral blood samples, which came from 40 to 45 ophthalmopathy, roughly 75 hyperthyroidism and about 17 progressor patients. What the study reported, not specific to this receptor: No statistical method was used to fix the sample size in advance, and group allocation was not hidden from the investigators. During validation, the model predicted progression to ophthalmopathy a median of around 6 months ahead of onset, with around 71% sensitivity and 72.22% specificity. Most expanded thyroid clonotypes (frequency above 0.001) were also detected in blood, suggesting blood repertoires may reflect thyroid immune responses. A 13 V-J signature model separated ophthalmopathy from stable hyperthyroidism, with approximately 87% sensitivity and roughly 81% specificity in cross-validation and 80%/75% in testing.

The table lists this clonotype with a few counts. This receptor's antigen is unknown. Base qualities were left out, and no much larger clone turns up one base away. The cysteine opens and the phenylalanine closes a CDR3 of 16 amino acids. Only CDR3 DNA is held: 48 bases, read in frame from base 1. Here V drops 0 bases and J drops 4 bases, and the junction holds 10 bases not matched to any gene. The germline V gene (reference sequence) gives CDR1 as SGHNT and CDR2 as YYREEE. Ophthalmopathy patients had moderately to severely active disease, Clinical Activity Score of at least 3, NOSPECS grade of at least 4, and duration under 3 months. Exclusion was applied to patients with uncontrolled infections, other autoimmune diseases, pregnancy or lactation. Diagnoses relied on clinical symptoms, serum thyroxine and TRAb, thyroid ultrasound and orbital computed tomography. Ficoll-Paque density gradient centrifugation was used to isolate PBMCs from 8.5 to 10 ml of fresh peripheral blood. Total RNA was extracted with Trizol reagent, and quality was checked on an Agilent 2100 Bioanalyzer.

Amplification of TCR beta CDR3 regions was carried out from RNA transcripts. For the first round of RT-PCR on the TCR CDR3, the HTBI primer set was used together with the Qiagen OneStep RT-PCR kit. Libraries were constructed in a second round of multiplex PCR, after which size selection and purification were performed. Paired-end sequencing of the libraries was performed with 100 bp reads on an Illumina HiSeq2000. On the authors' methods: SOAPnuke was used to process the raw data, removing reads that contained adapters or uncalled bases, had a mean Phred below 15, or lacked an exact match to the constant primer or identifier. COPE v1.2.5 was used to merge the high-quality paired reads, and each unique nucleotide sequence was defined as a clonotype. MiTCR v1.1 was used to align the clonotypes against IMGT TRBV, TRBD and TRBJ reference segments. The analysis was restricted to V-J combinations with a frequency above 0.0001, which together covered 99% to 99.2% of the repertoires. The TCS score was defined as F50 (clonal expansion) divided by E x V (chaos), with BLOSUM62-based TCRdist calculated between CDR3 peptides within each V-J. Welch's t-statistics and random forest reduced around 520 V-J features to roughly 13, which were used in a naive Bayes classifier (R e1071). Through fastp at Q25 and MiXCR, TCRdb rebuilt clones from the public reads, retaining in-frame beta chains. All rows with the same CDR3 protein become a single entry with the most common DNA and genes. The V and J calls were determined by TCRdb, not by the authors. This sample has some 500,000 distinct CDR3 sequences in its table, and about 16% of those were observed once. In total, the top ten clones hold approximately 30% of the sample.

The chain uses TRBV5-4 and TRBJ2-7, with 7 central nucleotides matching TRBD2. The sequence was obtained from a woman in her 30s with Graves' ophthalmopathy. The sample was blood. In nucleotides, the sequence is TGTGCCAGCAGCTTGGACGGGAGCGGGAATCGATACGAGCAGTACTTC. It is translated as CASSLDGSGNRYEQYF.